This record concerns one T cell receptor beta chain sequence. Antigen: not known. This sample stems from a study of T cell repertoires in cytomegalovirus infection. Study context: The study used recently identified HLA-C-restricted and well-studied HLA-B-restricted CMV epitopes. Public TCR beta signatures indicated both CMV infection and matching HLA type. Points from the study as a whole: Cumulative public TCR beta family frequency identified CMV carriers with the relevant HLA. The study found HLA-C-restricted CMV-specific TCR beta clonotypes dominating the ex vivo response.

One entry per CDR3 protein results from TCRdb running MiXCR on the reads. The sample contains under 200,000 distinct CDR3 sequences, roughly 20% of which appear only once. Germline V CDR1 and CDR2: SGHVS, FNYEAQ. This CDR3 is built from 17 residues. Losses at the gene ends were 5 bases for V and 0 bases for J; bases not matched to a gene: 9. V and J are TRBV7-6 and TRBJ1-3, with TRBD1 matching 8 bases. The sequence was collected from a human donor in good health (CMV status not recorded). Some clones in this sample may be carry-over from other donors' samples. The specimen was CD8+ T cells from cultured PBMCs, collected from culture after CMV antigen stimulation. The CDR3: CASSQRTGPDSGNTIYF. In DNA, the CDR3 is TGTGCCAGCAGCCAGAGGACAGGGCCAGACTCTGGAAACACCATATATTTT. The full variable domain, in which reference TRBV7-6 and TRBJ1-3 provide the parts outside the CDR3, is GAGVSQSPRYKVTKRGQDVALRCDPISGHVSLYWYRQALGQGPEFLTYFNYEAQQDKSGLPNDRFSAERPEGSISTLTIQRTEQRDSAMYRCASSQRTGPDSGNTIYFGEGSWLTVV.